A selection of T cell receptor beta chains follows, all from one sample in a study of T cell responses to AZD1222 COVID-19 vaccine. Produced via immunoSEQ multiplex PCR; TCRdb's table is partial and in-frame only. Seen here are approximately 110,000 clones, roughly 90% observed once, and the top ten hold around 2.5%. This sample comprised peripheral blood, obtained on day 0 of AZD1222 vaccination. Receptors originate from an adult in good health. Each CDR3 is given with its conserved first and last residue. The D gene is left open where the match is weak. Clone sizes are given selectively: once, few, many, or a class where the clone is expanded.

CDR3nt,CDR3aa,v_gene,j_gene,abundance,d_gene
TGCGCCAGCAGCTTATGCACAGTGAGGCTAACCCAGTACTTC,CASSLCTVRLTQYF,TRBV5-1,TRBJ2-5,once,NA
TGTGCCAGCAGTTTCCTCCCCGACGAGCAGTACTTC,CASSFLPDEQYF,TRBV28,TRBJ2-7,NA,NA
TGTGCCAGCAGCAAAGACGGAGGGACAACCCTGACTGAAGCTTTCTTT,CASSKDGGTTLTEAFF,TRBV21-1,TRBJ1-1,NA,NA
TGTGCCAGCAGTCAGTGGGGGGGAGAGACCCAGTACTTC,CASSQWGGETQYF,TRBV12-3/TRBV12-4,TRBJ2-5,NA,TRBD2
TGTGCCAGTAGGGTTGGACAGGGGTCGGATCAGCCCCAGCATTTT,CASRVGQGSDQPQHF,TRBV19,TRBJ1-5,NA,TRBD1
TGTGCCAGCGGGCCAGGGAGCGGGAGGGGAGAGACCCAGTACTTC,CASGPGSGRGETQYF,TRBV2,TRBJ2-5,NA,TRBD2
TGCGCCAGCAGCCAAGATCGGGAGGGAGACATTCAGTACTTC,CASSQDREGDIQYF,TRBV4-3,TRBJ2-4,NA,TRBD2
TGTGCCAGCTCACCCCAGGGGCCCTTC,CASSPQGPF,TRBV18,TRBJ1-2,NA,NA
TGTGCCAGCAGCCTAAAGGGGAACACCATATATTTT,CASSLKGNTIYF,TRBV7-9,TRBJ1-3,NA,NA
TGTGCCAGCTCCCGGCCCCCGAGGGGTGGAGTGGACACTGAAGCTTTCTTT,CASSRPPRGGVDTEAFF,TRBV18,TRBJ1-1,NA,NA
TGTGCCAGCAGACGGGAATCCTCCTACGAGCAGTACTTC,CASRRESSYEQYF,TRBV2,TRBJ2-7,NA,NA
TGTGCCAGCAGCTCGAGGGGCGGGGTTCTTACCCTCCACTTT,CASSSRGGVLTLHF,TRBV5-6,TRBJ1-6,NA,NA
TGTGCCAGCAGCTTAGGCCCGGGACAGACCTACGAGCAGTACTTC,CASSLGPGQTYEQYF,TRBV11-2,TRBJ2-7,NA,TRBD1
TGTGCCAGCAGCCACACGGGGGGGAGCACAGATACGCAGTATTTT,CASSHTGGSTDTQYF,TRBV7-2,TRBJ2-3,once,TRBD2
TGTGCCAGCAGCCAAGATTCAGGCCTTAATGGGGGCTACACCTTC,CASSQDSGLNGGYTF,TRBV3-1/TRBV3-2,TRBJ1-2,NA,NA
TGTGCCAGCAGTTCCGCCAGTTTTGAAGCTTTCTTT,CASSSASFEAFF,TRBV27,TRBJ1-1,NA,NA
TGTGCCAGCAGCCTACAGGGGGGGAACACTGAAGCTTTCTTT,CASSLQGGNTEAFF,TRBV5-5,TRBJ1-1,NA,TRBD1
TGTGCCAGCAGTTTAAGGGGGGGGACAGGGGTTAACAATGAGCAGTTCTTC,CASSLRGGTGVNNEQFF,TRBV27,TRBJ2-1,NA,TRBD1
TGTGCCAGTAGTGCAAGAGGGACAGGGGTCTACGAGCAGTACTTC,CASSARGTGVYEQYF,TRBV19,TRBJ2-7,NA,TRBD1
TGTGCCAGCAAACTGGGACAGGGGATCGGGGAGCAGTACTTC,CASKLGQGIGEQYF,TRBV2,TRBJ2-7,NA,TRBD1
TGTGCCAGCAGTCCCCAGGGAGATACGCAGTATTTT,CASSPQGDTQYF,TRBV27,TRBJ2-3,once,NA
TGCGCCAGCAGCTTTGGAACCCATAATTCACCCCTCCACTTT,CASSFGTHNSPLHF,TRBV5-1,TRBJ1-6,NA,NA
TGTGCCAGCAGCGCCGGCGGCGTTATCGGGGAGCTGTTTTTT,CASSAGGVIGELFF,TRBV9,TRBJ2-2,NA,NA
TGTGCCAGCAGTTTCCGGACAGGGGTTTTCAATGAGCAGTTCTTC,CASSFRTGVFNEQFF,TRBV28,TRBJ2-1,NA,TRBD1
TGCAGTGCTAGCCGGGATGGCTACACCTTC,CSASRDGYTF,TRBV20-1,TRBJ1-2,NA,NA
TGCGCCAGCAGCCATGGGGCAGGTGGGGGTAACACTGAAGCTTTCTTT,CASSHGAGGGNTEAFF,TRBV5-1,TRBJ1-1,NA,NA
TGTGCCAGCAGTTACGGACAGGGCTCCTACGAGCAGTACTTC,CASSYGQGSYEQYF,TRBV3-1/TRBV3-2,TRBJ2-7,NA,TRBD1
TGTGCCAGCAGCCAAGGGACGACAGTCACTGAAGCTTTCTTT,CASSQGTTVTEAFF,TRBV4-2,TRBJ1-1,few,NA
TGTGCCAGTAGGAGGGGGAACGAGCAGTACTTC,CASRRGNEQYF,TRBV19,TRBJ2-7,NA,NA
TGTGCCAGCAGCCAAGAGATGGAGGGGGCTCAGCCCCAGCATTTT,CASSQEMEGAQPQHF,TRBV4-2,TRBJ1-5,few,TRBD1
TGTGCCAGTAGAGGCTTACAGGATAGCTCCTACAATGAGCAGTTCTTC,CASRGLQDSSYNEQFF,TRBV19,TRBJ2-1,NA,NA
TGTGCCAGCAGCTTAGTTTTAGAGTACCAAGAGACCCAGTACTTC,CASSLVLEYQETQYF,TRBV7-9,TRBJ2-5,NA,NA
TGTGCCAGCAGGGCCCGGCGCGAGGGTTCGCAGTATTTT,CASRARREGSQYF,TRBV6-5,TRBJ2-3,NA,NA
TGCGCCAGCAGCCAAGAACGGAGCGCGACAACTAATGAAAAACTGTTTTTT,CASSQERSATTNEKLFF,TRBV4-3,TRBJ1-4,NA,NA
TGTGCCAGCTCACCAAAAGACCAAGAGACCCAGTACTTC,CASSPKDQETQYF,TRBV18,TRBJ2-5,once,NA
TGTGCCACCAGCAGAGATGACTTTCGGAGGCAGTACTTC,CATSRDDFRRQYF,TRBV15,TRBJ2-7,few,NA
TGTGCCACCCGTGGGTTGGCGGGAGGAATCTACGAGCAGTACTTC,CATRGLAGGIYEQYF,TRBV6-4,TRBJ2-7,NA,TRBD2
TGTGCCAGCACCCTGGGTAGCAATCAGCCCCAGCATTTT,CASTLGSNQPQHF,TRBV28,TRBJ1-5,NA,NA
TGTGCCAGCAGTGAAGGGACAGGAGGTGAAAAACTGTTTTTT,CASSEGTGGEKLFF,TRBV6-1,TRBJ1-4,few,TRBD1
TGTGCCAGCAGGAACACAGGGGGGGTAGCTGAAGCTTTCTTT,CASRNTGGVAEAFF,TRBV6-5,TRBJ1-1,NA,TRBD1
TGTGCCAGCAGCTTGCCGGGAGTGGCCGGGGAGCTGTTTTTT,CASSLPGVAGELFF,TRBV7-2,TRBJ2-2,NA,NA
TGTGCCAGCAGCCAAGCTCGGGGGCAGCCCCAGCATTTT,CASSQARGQPQHF,TRBV14,TRBJ1-5,NA,NA
TGTGCCAGCAGCCGCGGTGGGGGGGCTGTTGAGACCCAGTACTTC,CASSRGGGAVETQYF,TRBV7-3,TRBJ2-5,NA,NA
TGTGCCAGCAGTGAGAGGATGGAGGGCGGGAGCTATGGCTACACCTTC,CASSERMEGGSYGYTF,TRBV2,TRBJ1-2,NA,NA
TGTGCCAGCACCGGGGGAACAGGGGCCGATACGCAGTATTTT,CASTGGTGADTQYF,TRBV2,TRBJ2-3,NA,NA
TGCAGTGCTTACGACAGCGGTGGCTACACCTTC,CSAYDSGGYTF,TRBV20-1,TRBJ1-2,NA,NA
TGCGCCAGCAGCTCCACCGGGACCCTAGGTGTCCTCCACTTT,CASSSTGTLGVLHF,TRBV5-1,TRBJ1-6,NA,NA
TGTGCCAGCAGAACTACTAGCGACCCCTACAATGAGCAGTTCTTC,CASRTTSDPYNEQFF,TRBV6-5,TRBJ2-1,NA,TRBD2
TGTGCCAGCAGCCAAGAACCTAGCGGGAGAATGTACGAGCAGTACTTC,CASSQEPSGRMYEQYF,TRBV3-1/TRBV3-2,TRBJ2-7,once,TRBD2
TGTGCCACCAGCAGAGAGATCGGGGAAAAACTGTTTTTT,CATSREIGEKLFF,TRBV15,TRBJ1-4,NA,NA
TGTGCCAGCAGTTACGATAGGGAGTATGGGGGCTACACCTTC,CASSYDREYGGYTF,TRBV6-5,TRBJ1-2,NA,NA
TGTGCCAGCAGCTTAGCCGGCTACTACGAGCAGTACTTC,CASSLAGYYEQYF,TRBV7-8,TRBJ2-7,few,NA
TGTGCCAGCAGCTTTGGAGTCGCTGACTCTGGAAACACCATATATTTT,CASSFGVADSGNTIYF,TRBV7-2,TRBJ1-3,NA,NA
TGCGCCAGCAGCCTCAGGGTCGGCAATCAGCCCCAGCATTTT,CASSLRVGNQPQHF,TRBV4-3,TRBJ1-5,NA,NA
TGCGCCAGCAGCTTGAATACGGGCTACGAGCAGTACTTC,CASSLNTGYEQYF,TRBV5-1,TRBJ2-7,once,NA